This T cell receptor (beta chain) was obtained from a study of cytomegalovirus exposure and HLA in healthy donors. Amplification used 60 Vbeta primers and 13 Jbeta primers. As handled by the study authors: Per a later analysis, the number of unique TCR beta chains was roughly 87 million, of which 9 million to 12 million were shared. Measured with immunoSEQ multiplex PCR; TCRdb has only the in-frame clones, and not every one. The DNA was the basis for D and trimming; V, J and clone size are from that table. This sample has around 110,000 clones; 8.5% to 10% occur once, and the top ten carry less than 4%. Study findings and constraints: A prior analysis recorded that most TCR beta V segments were productive about 87% or about 30% of the time. The authors later found HLA-associated TCR beta chains more clonally expanded than equally common others. About 180 TCR beta chains were listed as cytomegalovirus-associated.

This clone came up a few times. Its antigen is unidentified. The CDR3 has 18 residues. Deletions cut 1 base from V and 0 bases from J, with 19 bases between. CDR1 and CDR2 from the germline V gene are SGHRS and YFSETQ. The sequence was obtained from a man aged 30 to 39 in good health and CMV-seronegative. The J gene is TRBJ1-1, the V gene TRBV5-1; possibly TRBD1 for D (6 bases). The sample taken for sequencing was PBMCs. The CDR3 is CASSLLARGRSLNTEAFF. The CDR3 DNA reads TGCGCCAGCAGCTTGTTAGCAAGGGGGAGATCCCTGAACACTGAAGCTTTCTTT.